Below are 28 T cell receptor beta chains sequenced from a single sample in a study of cytomegalovirus exposure and HLA in healthy donors. This PCR relied on a set of 60 Vbeta primers and 13 Jbeta primers. The protocol was immunoSEQ multiplex PCR, while the TCRdb copy is restricted to in-frame clones and leaves out a portion. Found here are 150,000 or so clones, more than 70% of them singletons; the top ten hold approximately 1.5%. Source material: PBMCs. Receptors were obtained from a girl aged 10 to 17 in good health and CMV-seronegative.

This chain uses TRBV6-6 with TRBJ2-5; D might be TRBD2 (6 bases). This CDR3 is built from 14 residues. Germline CDR1 and CDR2: MNHNY and SVGAGI (reference sequence). V lost 4 bases to trimming and J lost 2 bases, with 11 bases between them. This chain's CDR3 is CASSWVAGQETQYF. The CDR3 region has the DNA TGTGCCAGCAGTTGGGTGGCGGGGCAAGAGACCCAGTACTTC.

J is TRBJ1-3 and V is TRBV7-9, with D hard to call. V was clipped by 6 bases and J by 0 bases, with 12 bases between them. This CDR3 comprises 15 residues. From germline, CDR1 is SEHNR and CDR2 FQNEAQ (reference sequence). CDR3 in amino acids: CASRPTGSSGNTIYF. CDR3 nucleotides: TGTGCCAGCAGGCCTACCGGGAGCTCTGGAAACACCATATATTTT.

V usage is TRBV7-9 and J usage is TRBJ2-7; 8 bases are a match to TRBD1. Trimming cost V 4 bases and J 5 bases; bases outside gene matches: 4. Germline-derived CDR1 and CDR2 are SEHNR and FQNEAQ (reference sequence). The CDR3 has 13 amino acids. CDR3 sequence reads: CASSSDRENEQYF. CDR3 sequence (DNA): TGTGCCAGCAGCTCGGACAGGGAGAACGAGCAGTACTTC.

This clone occurred once. The chain recombines TRBV18 with TRBJ1-5; TRBD1 matches 7 bases. V was pared by 3 bases and J by 5 bases, with 4 bases of the junction left unmatched. CDR1 is KGHSH, CDR2 LQKENI, per germline. This CDR3 contains 14 residues. The CDR3 loop is CASSPDRDDQPQHF. The CDR3 DNA reads as TGTGCCAGCTCACCCGACAGGGACGATCAGCCCCAGCATTTT.

This clone has more than one count but fewer than ten. The genes are TRBV10-3 and TRBJ1-6; D perhaps matches TRBD1 (5 bases). The CDR3 is made up of 15 amino acids. V lost 8 bases, J lost 7 bases, and 18 bases lay in between. CDR1 and CDR2 from the germline V gene are ENHRY and SYGVKD. The CDR3 DNA follows: TGTGCCATCGGACCCGGGCCAGGGTCGAATTCACCCCTCCACTTT. It is translated as CAIGPGPGSNSPLHF.

This sequence joins TRBV9 and TRBJ2-1; 7 nucleotides align to TRBD2. The CDR3 covers 14 residues. Losses at the gene ends were 0 bases for V and 8 bases for J; bases not matched to a gene: 5. Per germline, CDR1 SGDLS and CDR2 YYNGEE. The CDR3, as DNA: TGTGCCAGCAGCGTAGGGGGGGGATTCGATGAGCAGTTCTTC. It specifies CASSVGGGFDEQFF.

In regard to this clone: Mismatch with germline at one junction end may stem from a read error. The chain links TRBV25-1 to TRBJ1-2; weak D call: TRBD1 (6 bases). CDR1 MGHDK and CDR2 SYGVNS come from the germline V gene. The CDR3 consists of 11 residues. DNA of the CDR3: TGTGCCAGCAGTGTAAACCGGGACACCCACTTC. Protein: CASSVNRDTHF.

V is TRBV7-9 and J is TRBJ2-7, with D possibly being TRBD1 (5 bases). Trimming stripped 5 bases from V and 4 bases from J, with 9 bases between. CDR3 length: 12 amino acids. CDR1 SEHNR and CDR2 FQNEAQ come from the germline V gene (reference sequence). CDR3 sequence (DNA): TGTGCCAGCAGCCATGACAGTTACGAGCAGTACTTC. Protein sequence: CASSHDSYEQYF.

This clone appeared a few times. The chain is built from TRBV6-1 and TRBJ1-1; D not resolved. Germline CDR1 MNHNS, CDR2 SASEGT. The CDR3 runs to 13 residues. V gave up 4 bases and J gave up 0 bases, with 6 bases separating them. The DNA for the CDR3 is TGTGCCAGCAGTGCCAAATTGAACACTGAAGCTTTCTTT. Translation gives CASSAKLNTEAFF.

The V call is TRBV7-9, the J call TRBJ2-7; 9 nucleotides match TRBD1. The CDR3 runs to 17 residues. In germline, CDR1 is SEHNR, CDR2 FQNEAQ (reference sequence). The J segment lost 6 bases and the V segment lost 1 base, leaving 13 bases of the junction unmatched. CDR3 sequence reads: CASSLDSWRTGESEQYF. CDR3 DNA: TGTGCCAGCAGCTTAGATTCTTGGCGGACAGGGGAAAGCGAGCAGTACTTC. The entire variable domain, with the rest obtained from reference TRBV7-9 and TRBJ2-7, is as follows: DTGVSQNPRHKITKRGQNVTFRCDPISEHNRLYWYRQTLGQGPEFLTYFQNEAQLEKSRLLSDRFSAERPKGSFSTLEIQRTEQGDSAMYLCASSLDSWRTGESEQYFGPGTRLTVT.

The chain links TRBV4-1 to TRBJ1-2; D ambiguous. CDR1 is MGHRA and CDR2 is YSYEKL in the germline V gene. The CDR3 has 16 amino acids. Trimming left V 0 bases short and J 5 bases short, with 16 bases between. CDR3 coding DNA: TGCGCCAGCAGCCAAGATATCGGGTCCGAGGAGTATGGCTACACCTTC. It encodes CASSQDIGSEEYGYTF.

This CDR3 reads CAWKGETGPLGELFF. In DNA form, the CDR3 reads TGTGCCTGGAAGGGTGAGACAGGGCCTCTCGGGGAGCTGTTTTTT. The J gene is TRBJ2-2, the V gene TRBV30, with 7 bases fitting TRBD1. This CDR3 has 15 amino acids. V gave up 4 bases and J gave up 7 bases; unmatched junction bases: 12. The germline V gene has CDR1 GTSNPN and CDR2 SVGIG (reference sequence).

The gene calls are TRBV7-9 and TRBJ2-7; unclear D gene. The CDR3 loop spans 14 amino acids. The V end was cut by 6 bases, the J end by 5 bases, with 17 bases between. CDR1 and CDR2 from the germline V gene are SEHNR and FQNEAQ (reference sequence). CDR3 in DNA: TGTGCCAGCAGGCAACCAACCGGGTTCAACGAGCAGTACTTC. It codes for CASRQPTGFNEQYF. The full variable domain, its missing parts supplied by reference TRBV7-9 and TRBJ2-7, is DTGVSQNPRHKITKRGQNVTFRCDPISEHNRLYWYRQTLGQGPEFLTYFQNEAQLEKSRLLSDRFSAERPKGSFSTLEIQRTEQGDSAMYLCASRQPTGFNEQYFGPGTRLTVT.

This clone was counted between two and nine times. The chain couples TRBV25-1 to TRBJ2-5, with TRBD1 matching over 9 bases. The CDR3 runs to 15 residues. V was clipped by 4 bases and J by 0 bases; unmatched bases: 3. The germline CDR1 and CDR2 sequences are MGHDK and SYGVNS. CDR3 sequence: CASSARDRDQETQYF. DNA for the CDR3: TGTGCCAGCAGTGCCCGGGACAGGGACCAAGAGACCCAGTACTTC.

Written as DNA, the CDR3 is TGTGCCAGCAGCTTAGTTCTCAGTTTGAACACTGAAGCTTTCTTT. Translated, it gives CASSLVLSLNTEAFF. The rearrangement joins TRBV7-2 to TRBJ1-1; D ambiguous. The CDR3 length is 15 residues. V was clipped by 1 base and J by 0 bases, with 9 bases between them. CDR1 is SGHTA, CDR2 FQGNSA, per germline.

The sample holds one count of this clone. The chain uses TRBV19 and TRBJ1-1; TRBD1 matches at 7 bases. The CDR3 extends over 15 amino acids. The V gene's germline CDR1 is LNHDA and CDR2 SQIVND (reference sequence). The junction had 6 bases not matched to a gene; V was cut back by 5 bases and J by 0 bases. CDR3 residues: CASSADRALNTEAFF. In nucleotides, the CDR3 is TGTGCCAGTAGTGCCGACAGGGCCCTGAACACTGAAGCTTTCTTT.

The chain is built from TRBV11-1 and TRBJ2-7, with a possible D match to TRBD2 (6 bases). With 5 bases removed from V and 0 bases from J, the gap between germline ends came to 11 bases. Looked up from germline, CDR1 is SGHAT and CDR2 is FQDESV (reference sequence). The CDR3 extends over 14 amino acids. The CDR3 sequence is CASSQDGSSYEQYF. Here the CDR3 DNA reads TGTGCCAGCAGCCAAGACGGGAGCTCCTACGAGCAGTACTTC.

This rearrangement joins TRBV15 to TRBJ1-1; TRBD1 might be the D (6 bases). CDR1 and CDR2 (germline): LNHNV, YYDKDF (reference sequence). Trimming left V 2 bases short and J 1 base short, with 14 bases between. This CDR3 contains 16 residues. The CDR3 DNA sequence: TGTGCCACCAGCAGAAAAACAGGGTACGAGAACACTGAAGCTTTCTTT. It translates to CATSRKTGYENTEAFF. The complete variable domain, with remaining parts taken from reference TRBV15 and TRBJ1-1, reads DAMVIQNPRYQVTQFGKPVTLSCSQTLNHNVMYWYQQKSSQAPKLLFHYYDKDFNNEADTPDNFQSRRPNTSFCFLDIRSPGLGDTAMYLCATSRKTGYENTEAFFGQGTRLTVV.

V gene TRBV19 combines with J gene TRBJ2-1, with 8 bases aligning to TRBD2. The ends lost 5 bases at V and 4 bases at J; junction bases unmatched: 7. This CDR3 spans 15 amino acids. Germline V CDR1 and CDR2: LNHDA, SQIVND (reference sequence). CDR3 loop: CASSHVSGEYNEQFF. CDR3 coding DNA: TGTGCCAGTAGTCATGTTAGCGGGGAGTACAATGAGCAGTTCTTC.

The V and J genes are TRBV6-1 and TRBJ2-3; 10 nucleotides line up with TRBD1. The CDR3 is made up of 14 amino acids. The germline V gene encodes CDR1 MNHNS and CDR2 SASEGT. The junction had 3 bases not matched to a gene; V was cut back by 6 bases and J by 3 bases. The CDR3 is CASSRDRGTDTQYF. The CDR3 DNA sequence: TGTGCCAGCAGCCGGGACAGGGGAACAGATACGCAGTATTTT.

The V call is TRBV2, the J call TRBJ2-3; D is possibly TRBD1 (6 bases). V was shortened by 8 bases and J by 4 bases, with 16 bases between the two germline ends. Germline V CDR1 and CDR2: SNHLY, FYNNEI. CDR3 length equals 14 residues. CDR3 in DNA: TGTGCCAGCGGTGGACAGAGTGGGGCAGATACGCAGTATTTT. Translation: CASGGQSGADTQYF.

The chain combines TRBV5-4 with TRBJ2-2, with 7 bases aligning to TRBD1. Germline lookup yields CDR1 SGHNT and CDR2 YYREEE (reference sequence). Losses at the gene ends were 4 bases for V and 6 bases for J; bases not matched to a gene: 3. The CDR3 is 13 amino acids. In DNA form, the CDR3 reads TGTGCCAGCAGCCCACAGGGGCCCGGGGAGCTGTTTTTT. As protein: CASSPQGPGELFF.

The CDR3, as DNA: TGCGCCAGCAGCGATGAGTCTGTAGCCTCACCCCTCCACTTT. Translation gives CASSDESVASPLHF. V gene TRBV5-1 combines with J gene TRBJ1-6; D is uncertain. From germline, CDR1 is SGHRS and CDR2 YFSETQ. Deletions cut 4 bases from V and 10 bases from J, with 15 bases between. CDR3 length equals 14 residues.

The CDR3 is CASTKGGSGYGYTF. The CDR3 coding sequence is TGTGCCAGCACCAAGGGGGGGTCGGGCTATGGCTACACCTTC. The chain uses TRBV28 and TRBJ1-2; maybe TRBD1 (6 bases). The CDR3 runs to 14 residues. V shed 7 bases and J shed 4 bases, with 16 bases lying between them. Germline-derived CDR1 and CDR2 are MDHEN and SYDVKM.

The chain recombines TRBV5-6 with TRBJ1-2; 9 bases fit TRBD1. J lost 5 bases, V lost 0 bases, and 5 bases had no gene match. There are 15 residues in the CDR3. CDR1 is SGHDT and CDR2 is YYEEEE in the germline V gene. The CDR3 loop reads CASSLGGDRDYGYTF. DNA for the CDR3: TGTGCCAGCAGCTTGGGCGGGGACAGGGATTATGGCTACACCTTC.

This clone was counted once. This chain joins TRBV7-9 and TRBJ2-4, with a possible D match to TRBD2 (6 bases). V lost 1 base and J 1 base, leaving 11 bases between the germline ends. This CDR3 region has 16 residues. Germline CDR1 is SEHNR and CDR2 is FQNEAQ (reference sequence). CDR3 sequence: CASSLESGGAKNIQYF. The CDR3 region has the DNA TGTGCCAGCAGCTTAGAATCAGGAGGGGCCAAAAACATTCAGTACTTC.

The chain is built from TRBV25-1 and TRBJ2-1, with D possibly being TRBD1 (6 bases). Germline CDR1 reads MGHDK; CDR2 reads SYGVNS. The CDR3 extends over 15 amino acids. V was trimmed by 1 base and J by 5 bases, leaving 12 bases between them. The CDR3 spells CASSEFRGTNNEQFF. The CDR3 bases are TGTGCCAGCAGTGAATTTAGGGGGACCAACAATGAGCAGTTCTTC.

The chain couples TRBV6-5 to TRBJ1-1; no firm D call. The CDR3 contains 12 residues. Germline assignment: CDR1 MNHEY and CDR2 SVGAGI. V was shortened by 7 bases and J by 1 base, with 7 bases between the two germline ends. The chain's CDR3 is CASKRWNTEAFF. For the CDR3, the DNA is TGTGCCAGCAAGAGGTGGAACACTGAAGCTTTCTTT.